This T cell receptor (beta chain) is drawn from a study of T cells in Graves' hyperthyroidism and ophthalmopathy. Overall study: Peripheral blood was taken when the disease was first diagnosed, before any treatment began.

General study points: Within blood appeared most thyroid clonotypes that had expanded above 0.001.

This clonotype appeared many times. Its antigen is not identified. TCR beta CDR3 sequences were amplified from RNA transcripts. HTBI primers were used for first-round RT-PCR of the TCR CDR3. TCRdb processed the multiplex PCR reads anew with MiXCR; each CDR3 protein has one entry. Among 500,000 to 750,000 distinct CDR3 sequences listed, less than 20% were seen once. It was considered stable Graves' hyperthyroidism when ophthalmopathy did not progress within 18 months. Material for sequencing was blood. The TCR sequence derives from a young woman with Graves' hyperthyroidism.

CDR3 nucleotides: TGTGCCAGCAGTTCCGGTAGGGGCAATGAGCAGTTCTTC. Protein: CASSSGRGNEQFF. The chain joins TRBV27 to TRBJ2-1; perhaps TRBD1 as D (5 bases). With 4 bases removed from V and 6 bases from J, the gap between germline ends came to 10 bases. The V gene's germline CDR1 is MNHEY and CDR2 SMNVEV (reference sequence). CDR3 length equals 13 residues.